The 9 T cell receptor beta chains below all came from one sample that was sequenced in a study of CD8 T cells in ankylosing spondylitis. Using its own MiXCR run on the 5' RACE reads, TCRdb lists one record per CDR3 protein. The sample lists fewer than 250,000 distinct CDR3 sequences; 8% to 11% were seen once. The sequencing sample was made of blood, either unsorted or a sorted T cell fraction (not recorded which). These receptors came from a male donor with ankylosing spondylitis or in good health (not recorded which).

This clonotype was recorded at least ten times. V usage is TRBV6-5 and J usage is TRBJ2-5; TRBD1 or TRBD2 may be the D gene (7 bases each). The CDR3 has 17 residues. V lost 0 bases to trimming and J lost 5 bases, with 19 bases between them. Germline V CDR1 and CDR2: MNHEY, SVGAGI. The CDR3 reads CASSYSKALGGGETQYF. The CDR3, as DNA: TGTGCCAGCAGTTACTCGAAGGCCCTGGGAGGGGGCGAGACCCAGTACTTC.

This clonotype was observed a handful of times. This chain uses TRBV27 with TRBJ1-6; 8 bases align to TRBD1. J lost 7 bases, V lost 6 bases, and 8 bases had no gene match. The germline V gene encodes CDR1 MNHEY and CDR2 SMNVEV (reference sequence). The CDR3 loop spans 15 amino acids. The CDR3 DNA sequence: TGTGCCAGCAGCGCCCAGGGGGCACGGAATTCACCCCTCCACTTT. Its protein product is CASSAQGARNSPLHF.

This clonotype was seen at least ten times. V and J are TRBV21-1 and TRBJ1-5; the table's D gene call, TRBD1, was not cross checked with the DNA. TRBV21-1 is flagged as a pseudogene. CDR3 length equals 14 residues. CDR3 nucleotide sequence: TGTGCCAGCAGGCATCCCCCTCTTAATCAGCCCCAGCATTTT. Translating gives CASRHPPLNQPQHF.

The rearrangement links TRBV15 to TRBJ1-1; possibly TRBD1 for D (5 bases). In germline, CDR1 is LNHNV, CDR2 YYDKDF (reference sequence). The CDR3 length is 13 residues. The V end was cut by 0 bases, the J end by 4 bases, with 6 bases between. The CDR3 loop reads CATSREGGTEAFF. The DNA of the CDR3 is TGTGCCACCAGCAGAGAGGGGGGCACTGAAGCTTTCTTT. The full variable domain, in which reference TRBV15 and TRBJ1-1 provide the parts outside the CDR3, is DAMVIQNPRYQVTQFGKPVTLSCSQTLNHNVMYWYQQKSSQAPKLLFHYYDKDFNNEADTPDNFQSRRPNTSFCFLDIRSPGLGDTAMYLCATSREGGTEAFFGQGTRLTVV.

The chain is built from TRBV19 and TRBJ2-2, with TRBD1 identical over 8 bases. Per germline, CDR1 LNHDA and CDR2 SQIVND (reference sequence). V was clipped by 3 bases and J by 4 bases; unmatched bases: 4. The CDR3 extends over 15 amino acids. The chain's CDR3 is CASSIQGAGTGELFF. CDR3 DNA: TGTGCCAGTAGTATCCAGGGGGCCGGCACCGGGGAGCTGTTTTTT.

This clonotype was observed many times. CDR3 in amino acids: CASSLNAGILVNEQFF. The CDR3 coding sequence is TGTGCCAGCAGCTTAAACGCGGGGATACTTGTGAATGAGCAGTTCTTC. The V gene is TRBV7-9, the J gene TRBJ2-1; tentatively, D is TRBD2 (6 bases). Germline CDR1 is SEHNR and CDR2 is FQNEAQ (reference sequence). The CDR3 totals 16 residues. Trimming stripped 2 bases from V and 7 bases from J, with 18 bases between. The variable domain in full, with the rest retrieved from reference TRBV7-9 and TRBJ2-1, is DTGVSQNPRHKITKRGQNVTFRCDPISEHNRLYWYRQTLGQGPEFLTYFQNEAQLEKSRLLSDRFSAERPKGSFSTLEIQRTEQGDSAMYLCASSLNAGILVNEQFFGPGTRLTVL.

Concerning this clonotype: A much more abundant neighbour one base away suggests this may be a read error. CDR3 sequence reads: CTSSFRSSGRGGTDTQYF. The DNA of the CDR3 is TGTACCAGCAGTTTTAGGTCTAGCGGGAGGGGCGGCACAGATACGCAGTATTTT. J is TRBJ2-3 and V is TRBV6-4; 12 bases are shared with TRBD2. There are 18 residues in the CDR3. CDR1 and CDR2 from the germline V gene are MRHNA and SNTAGT.

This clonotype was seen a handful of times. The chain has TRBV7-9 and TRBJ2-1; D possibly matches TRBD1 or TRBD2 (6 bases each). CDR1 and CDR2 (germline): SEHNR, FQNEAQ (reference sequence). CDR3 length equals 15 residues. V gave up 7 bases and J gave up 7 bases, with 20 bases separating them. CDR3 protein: CASMQARGRVNEQFF. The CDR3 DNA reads TGTGCCAGCATGCAGGCCCGGGGGCGCGTGAATGAGCAGTTCTTC. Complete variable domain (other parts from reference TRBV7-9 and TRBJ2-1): DTGVSQNPRHKITKRGQNVTFRCDPISEHNRLYWYRQTLGQGPEFLTYFQNEAQLEKSRLLSDRFSAERPKGSFSTLEIQRTEQGDSAMYLCASMQARGRVNEQFFGPGTRLTVL.

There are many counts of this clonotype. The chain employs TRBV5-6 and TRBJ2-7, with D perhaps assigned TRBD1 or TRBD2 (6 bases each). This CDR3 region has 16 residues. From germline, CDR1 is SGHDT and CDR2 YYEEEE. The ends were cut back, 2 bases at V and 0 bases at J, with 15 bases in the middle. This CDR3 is CASSLRGTSSSYEQYF. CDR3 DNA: TGTGCCAGCAGCTTACGCGGGACATCGAGCTCCTACGAGCAGTACTTC.